The 30 T cell receptor beta chains below all came from one sample that was sequenced in a study of graft-versus-host responses after intestinal transplantation. Only in-frame clones appear in the TCRdb table, and some are missing; sequencing was by immunoSEQ multiplex PCR. The table records tens of thousands of clones, 95% of them present only once. Their antigen targets remain unknown. The input for sequencing was unstimulated CD8+ T cells sorted from spleen or lymph node cells, taken before transplant. Receptors were obtained from a human donor who was the organ donor for an intestinal transplant.

The rearrangement uses TRBV18 and TRBJ1-2; a weak D match, TRBD1 (6 bases). Germline-derived CDR1 and CDR2 are KGHSH and LQKENI. The CDR3 length is 15 residues. Trimming took off 6 bases at V and 6 bases at J, with 20 bases between the two ends. CDR3 nucleotide sequence: TGTGCCAGCTCCCAGAGGCCAGGGGAACTTGATGGCTACACCTTC. Protein: CASSQRPGELDGYTF.

This sequence joins TRBV11-1 and TRBJ2-5; no reliable D call. The CDR3 extends over 16 amino acids. V shed 3 bases and J shed 0 bases, with 14 bases lying between them. Germline CDR1 is SGHAT and CDR2 is FQDESV (reference sequence). The CDR3 here is CASSFPYGLNQETQYF. The DNA of the CDR3 is TGTGCCAGCAGCTTCCCGTACGGATTAAACCAAGAGACCCAGTACTTC.

V usage is TRBV19 and J usage is TRBJ2-1; D is ambiguous. Germline loops: CDR1 LNHDA, CDR2 SQIVND (reference sequence). The CDR3 is made up of 14 amino acids. V lost 7 bases and J lost 6, with 16 bases in between. The CDR3 sequence: CASTPPLVGNEQFF. For the CDR3, the DNA is TGTGCCAGTACCCCTCCCTTGGTCGGCAATGAGCAGTTCTTC.

The CDR3 bases are TGTGCCAGCAGCGGAGAGTCGGAGGGGAACACTGAAGCTTTCTTT. This sequence encodes CASSGESEGNTEAFF. The rearrangement uses TRBV9 and TRBJ1-1; no definite D call. This CDR3 region has 15 residues. Germline values: CDR1 SGDLS, CDR2 YYNGEE. The germline V and J ends were trimmed by 3 bases and 1 base, with 13 bases remaining between them. Filled out from reference TRBV9 and TRBJ1-1, the complete variable domain reads DSGVTQTPKHLITATGQRVTLRCSPRSGDLSVYWYQQSLDQGLQFLIQYYNGEERAKGNILERFSAQQFPDLHSELNLSSLELGDSALYFCASSGESEGNTEAFFGQGTRLTVV.

This chain connects TRBV4-3 to TRBJ1-5, with D unresolved. This CDR3 is 15 amino acids long. The germline CDR1 and CDR2 sequences are LGHNA and YSLEER. V lost 0 bases, J lost 3 bases, and 9 bases lay in between. CDR3 region: CASSQDPGINQPQHF. As DNA, the CDR3 is TGCGCCAGCAGCCAAGACCCCGGGATCAATCAGCCCCAGCATTTT.

This chain joins TRBV7-8 and TRBJ2-1; either TRBD1 or TRBD2 may supply D (6 bases each). Germline CDR1 SGHVS, CDR2 FQNEAQ. Trimming removed 4 bases at V and 2 bases at J, with 18 bases between. The CDR3 runs to 17 residues. CDR3 nucleotides: TGTGCCAGCAGCTCCGGGGGTGGGGGCCCCACCTACAATGAGCAGTTCTTC. Residues: CASSSGGGGPTYNEQFF.

The chain carries TRBV13 and TRBJ2-3; no clear D gene. Between the trimmed V and J ends, which lost 1 base and 4 bases, there was a span of 3 bases. In germline, CDR1 is PRHDT, CDR2 FYEKMQ (reference sequence). CDR3 length equals 12 residues. CDR3 sequence reads: CASSLVADTQYF. As DNA, the CDR3 is TGTGCCAGCAGCTTAGTGGCAGATACGCAGTATTTT.

The chain joins TRBV12-5 to TRBJ2-5; D possibly matches TRBD1 or TRBD2 (5 bases each). Germline CDR1 reads LGHNT; CDR2 reads FRNRAP. The CDR3 extends over 14 amino acids. V dropped 1 base and J dropped 5 bases, with 11 bases sitting between them. The CDR3 here is CASGLATEGETQYF. In nucleotides, the CDR3 is TGTGCTAGTGGTTTGGCTACAGAGGGGGAGACCCAGTACTTC.

This chain joins TRBV28 and TRBJ1-6; 9 nucleotides align to TRBD1. This CDR3 region has 14 residues. Germline V CDR1 and CDR2: MDHEN, SYDVKM. Losses at the gene ends were 6 bases for V and 4 bases for J; bases not matched to a gene: 1. The CDR3 sequence: CASRDRGYNSPLHF. The DNA for the CDR3 is TGTGCCAGCAGGGACAGGGGTTATAATTCACCCCTCCACTTT.

The V and J genes are TRBV27 and TRBJ1-2; D might be TRBD1 (5 bases). Germline V gives CDR1 MNHEY, CDR2 SMNVEV (reference sequence). Trimming took off 3 bases at V and 2 bases at J, with 10 bases between the two ends. The CDR3 length is 14 residues. The CDR3 DNA reads as TGTGCCAGCAGTTTCGACAGTTCGAACTATGGCTACACCTTC. Protein: CASSFDSSNYGYTF.

This clone has a single count. This chain links TRBV7-2 with TRBJ1-1, with TRBD1 matching 7 bases. V gave up 3 bases and J gave up 6 bases; unmatched junction bases: 7. Germline V gene lookup returns CDR1 SGHTA and CDR2 FQGNSA. This CDR3 is built from 14 residues. The CDR3 reads CASSFGTVGSEAFF. The CDR3 DNA reads TGTGCCAGCAGCTTCGGGACAGTCGGCTCTGAAGCTTTCTTT.

The V and J genes are TRBV6-6 and TRBJ2-1; D ambiguous. The V gene lost 8 bases and the J gene lost 4 bases, with 21 bases spanning the gap. This CDR3 spans 16 amino acids. Germline V gene lookup returns CDR1 MNHNY and CDR2 SVGAGI (reference sequence). CDR3 sequence (DNA): TGTGCCAGCCCACCATTCCCCCCAGAGGTTTACAATGAGCAGTTCTTC. Translating gives CASPPFPPEVYNEQFF.

In its sample, this clone was seen once. The chain joins TRBV27 to TRBJ2-5; D might be TRBD2 (6 bases). This CDR3 contains 16 residues. Per the germline V gene, CDR1 is MNHEY and CDR2 is SMNVEV (reference sequence). V was cut by 7 bases and J by 2 bases, with 20 bases left in between. The CDR3 nucleotides read TGTGCCAGCAATTCGCTCCTGGGGGGTGGACAAGAGACCCAGTACTTC. It codes for CASNSLLGGGQETQYF.

The rearrangement joins TRBV28 to TRBJ1-1; 11 nucleotides match TRBD1. The CDR3 consists of 17 residues. V lost 6 bases, J lost 3 bases, and 12 bases stayed unmatched. Germline CDR1 is MDHEN and CDR2 is SYDVKM. The CDR3 DNA reads as TGTGCCAGCAGCCTAGGACAGGGGGCTCCCACCGACACTGAAGCTTTCTTT. Its protein product is CASSLGQGAPTDTEAFF.

Here the CDR3 reads CASSLAIAGGPPEQFF. The CDR3 DNA reads TGTGCCAGCAGCTTAGCGATAGCGGGGGGGCCACCTGAGCAGTTCTTC. The rearrangement uses TRBV7-6 and TRBJ2-1, with 11 nucleotides matching TRBD2. CDR3 size: 16 residues. Per germline, CDR1 SGHVS and CDR2 FNYEAQ. V shed 0 bases and J 9 bases; nucleotides not matched to a gene: 7.

For the CDR3, the DNA is TGTGCCAGCAGTGTCCTTGGGGGGGGCTTAACGGACACTGAAGCTTTCTTT. It is translated as CASSVLGGGLTDTEAFF. The chain employs TRBV6-1 and TRBJ1-1; tentatively, D is TRBD1 (6 bases). From germline, CDR1 is MNHNS and CDR2 SASEGT. The V end lost 4 bases, the J end lost 3 bases, and 21 bases lay between the germline ends. This CDR3 contains 17 residues.

V is TRBV27 and J is TRBJ2-5; 8 bases agree with TRBD1. The J call is in doubt because the DNA end fits TRBJ2-7 better. Germline V lookup: CDR1 MNHEY, CDR2 SMNVEV (reference sequence). There are 14 residues in the CDR3. The CDR3 DNA sequence: TGTGCCAGCAGCAAACAGGGGACAGGCTACGAGCAGTACTTC. Protein: CASSKQGTGYEQYF.

The rearrangement uses TRBV4-1 and TRBJ1-1, with D possibly being TRBD1 (5 bases). V was shortened by 0 bases and J by 0 bases, with 17 bases between the two germline ends. CDR3 length equals 18 residues. The germline V gene encodes CDR1 MGHRA and CDR2 YSYEKL. As DNA, the CDR3 is TGCGCCAGCAGCCAAGATCCCAGGACACACTCCATGAACACTGAAGCTTTCTTT. It is translated as CASSQDPRTHSMNTEAFF.

The chain carries TRBV27 and TRBJ2-1, with a possible D match to TRBD1 (6 bases). Trimming took 3 bases from V and 9 from J, leaving 9 bases between them. This CDR3 has 12 residues. In germline, CDR1 is MNHEY, CDR2 SMNVEV (reference sequence). CDR3 loop: CASSFGGGEQFF. For the CDR3, the DNA is TGTGCCAGCAGTTTTGGGGGCGGTGAGCAGTTCTTC.

The DNA of the CDR3 is TGCGCCAGCAGCTTGGCCCCAGGGGGCAATGGCTACACCTTC. Translation gives CASSLAPGGNGYTF. The rearrangement links TRBV5-1 to TRBJ1-2; 8 nucleotides match TRBD1. J lost 6 bases, V lost 0 bases, and 4 bases had no gene match. The CDR3 has 14 amino acids. CDR1 SGHRS and CDR2 YFSETQ come from the germline V gene.

The chain employs TRBV11-2 and TRBJ2-7; D remains ambiguous. CDR1 SGHAT and CDR2 FQNNGV come from the germline V gene. The CDR3 covers 11 residues. The V end lost 2 bases, the J end lost 2 bases, and 1 base lay between the germline ends. CDR3 amino acids: CASSLPYEQYF. CDR3 DNA: TGTGCCAGCAGCTTACCCTACGAGCAGTACTTC.

The chain has TRBV7-9 and TRBJ1-4; D ambiguous. Germline V gene sequence: CDR1 SEHNR, CDR2 FQNEAQ (reference sequence). V was cut by 10 bases and J by 7 bases, with 22 bases left in between. The CDR3 runs to 15 residues. The CDR3 is CATTRTGTDGEKLFF. CDR3 bases: TGTGCCACCACTCGAACGGGAACGGATGGTGAAAAACTGTTTTTT.

The chain uses TRBV4-2 and TRBJ1-4, with D unresolved. The germline V and J ends were trimmed by 0 bases and 5 bases, with 10 bases remaining between them. Germline assignment: CDR1 LGHNA and CDR2 YNFKEQ. The CDR3 extends over 15 amino acids. The CDR3 sequence: CASSQEVPGNEKLFF. CDR3 bases: TGTGCCAGCAGCCAAGAAGTGCCAGGAAATGAAAAACTGTTTTTT.

V gene TRBV5-1 combines with J gene TRBJ1-1; possibly TRBD1 for D (6 bases). The CDR3 extends over 14 amino acids. CDR1 and CDR2 from the germline V gene are SGHRS and YFSETQ. Between the trimmed V and J ends, which lost 4 bases and 1 base, there was a span of 11 bases. The CDR3 bases are TGCGCCAGCAGCCGCCTACAGGGGAACACTGAAGCTTTCTTT. Translation: CASSRLQGNTEAFF.

This sequence joins TRBV7-9 and TRBJ1-2; D gene uncertain. The CDR3 loop spans 15 amino acids. Germline CDR1 is SEHNR and CDR2 is FQNEAQ (reference sequence). V lost 1 base, J lost 2 bases, and 11 bases lay in between. The CDR3 DNA reads as TGTGCCAGCAGCTTAGTGGCGGACCTGAACTATGGCTACACCTTC. Protein sequence: CASSLVADLNYGYTF.

The chain is built from TRBV27 and TRBJ1-5; TRBD1 matches at 9 bases. The CDR3 is made up of 14 amino acids. CDR1 is MNHEY, CDR2 SMNVEV, per germline (reference sequence). Unmatched junction bases numbered 7, after V lost 10 bases and J lost 3 bases. In nucleotides, the CDR3 is TGTGCCACCAAGACAGGGGGAACCAATCAGCCCCAGCATTTT. The encoded protein is CATKTGGTNQPQHF.

This clone was seen only once. The chain combines TRBV4-1 with TRBJ2-7; perhaps TRBD2 as D (5 bases). V lost 0 bases, J lost 2 bases, and 11 bases lay in between. The length of the CDR3 is 15 residues. Germline CDR1 is MGHRA and CDR2 is YSYEKL. DNA of the CDR3: TGCGCCAGCAGCCAAGACCCACTAGGAACCTACGAGCAGTACTTC. It specifies CASSQDPLGTYEQYF.

The rearrangement links TRBV7-9 to TRBJ1-5; D remains unclear. V was shortened by 2 bases and J by 6 bases, with 14 bases between the two germline ends. This CDR3 is 15 amino acids long. Germline V gene data show CDR1 as SEHNR and CDR2 as FQNEAQ (reference sequence). CDR3 in amino acids: CASSLTVGVGQPQHF. The CDR3 DNA reads as TGTGCCAGCAGCTTAACGGTCGGGGTCGGTCAGCCCCAGCATTTT. The full variable domain, completed using reference TRBV7-9 and TRBJ1-5, is DTGVSQNPRHKITKRGQNVTFRCDPISEHNRLYWYRQTLGQGPEFLTYFQNEAQLEKSRLLSDRFSAERPKGSFSTLEIQRTEQGDSAMYLCASSLTVGVGQPQHFGDGTRLSIL.

This clone was observed once. CDR3 protein: CASSSLAGEGGDTQYF. The CDR3 nucleotides are TGTGCCAGCAGCTCCCTAGCGGGGGAGGGGGGCGATACGCAGTATTTT. V is TRBV7-6 and J is TRBJ2-3; 10 bases align to TRBD2. CDR3 size: 16 residues. Germline V gene sequence: CDR1 SGHVS, CDR2 FNYEAQ. Trimming cost V 4 bases and J 6 bases; bases outside gene matches: 10.

This clone showed up just once. The chain joins TRBV27 to TRBJ1-1, with D possibly matching TRBD1 (5 bases). The CDR3 has 13 residues. The V end was cut by 3 bases, the J end by 3 bases, with 8 bases between. In germline, CDR1 is MNHEY, CDR2 SMNVEV (reference sequence). CDR3 protein: CASSFAGDTEAFF. As DNA, the CDR3 is TGTGCCAGCAGTTTTGCGGGGGACACTGAAGCTTTCTTT.